The 5 T cell receptor beta chains listed next were all sequenced from one sample in a study of blood T cell repertoires in COVID-19. Profiled with immunoSEQ multiplex PCR; TCRdb holds only in-frame clones, not every one. The table lists 100,000 to 150,000 clones, roughly four fifths of them singletons, with roughly 10% in the top ten. The sample comprised peripheral blood. These receptors originate from a man aged 55 to 70 with acute or convalescent COVID-19.

V usage is TRBV12-3 or TRBV12-4 and J usage is TRBJ1-2; D is uncertain. The CDR3 is made up of 13 amino acids. With 6 bases removed from V and 8 bases from J, the gap between germline ends came to 16 bases. CDR3 region: CASSRVPGGGYTF. CDR3 DNA sequence: TGTGCCAGCAGCCGAGTTCCGGGAGGCGGCTACACCTTC.

The chain uses TRBV28 and TRBJ2-5; possibly TRBD2 for D (7 bases). Germline V CDR1 and CDR2: MDHEN, SYDVKM. The CDR3 length is 16 residues. V lost 3 bases and J 4 bases, leaving 18 bases between the germline ends. The CDR3 reads CASSFPGGGGRETQYF. CDR3 in DNA: TGTGCCAGCAGTTTCCCTGGTGGGGGGGGCAGAGAGACCCAGTACTTC.

The chain recombines TRBV27 with TRBJ1-2, with a weak D call TRBD1 (6 bases). The CDR3 has 13 residues. Trimming removed 6 bases from V and 4 bases from J, with 12 bases in between. Germline lookup yields CDR1 MNHEY and CDR2 SMNVEV (reference sequence). The CDR3 loop is CASSPGTRYGYTF. For the CDR3, the DNA is TGTGCCAGCAGCCCCGGGACACGCTATGGCTACACCTTC.

The rearrangement uses TRBV6-6 and TRBJ1-2; no definite D call. Trimming removed 6 bases at V and 4 bases at J, with 18 bases between. The CDR3 has 15 residues. CDR1 is MNHNY and CDR2 is SVGAGI in the germline V gene (reference sequence). CDR3 in amino acids: CASSAPDTLGYGYTF. In nucleotides, the CDR3 is TGTGCCAGCAGCGCTCCTGACACGCTTGGCTATGGCTACACCTTC.

This chain joins TRBV28 and TRBJ1-1, with D tentatively TRBD1 (6 bases). Germline CDR1 MDHEN, CDR2 SYDVKM. There are 15 residues in the CDR3. Trimming pared 4 bases from V and 5 bases from J, leaving 17 bases between. The CDR3 nucleotides are TGTGCCAGCAGTTGGAATCAGGGGCGCGGGACTGAAGCTTTCTTT. Translation: CASSWNQGRGTEAFF.